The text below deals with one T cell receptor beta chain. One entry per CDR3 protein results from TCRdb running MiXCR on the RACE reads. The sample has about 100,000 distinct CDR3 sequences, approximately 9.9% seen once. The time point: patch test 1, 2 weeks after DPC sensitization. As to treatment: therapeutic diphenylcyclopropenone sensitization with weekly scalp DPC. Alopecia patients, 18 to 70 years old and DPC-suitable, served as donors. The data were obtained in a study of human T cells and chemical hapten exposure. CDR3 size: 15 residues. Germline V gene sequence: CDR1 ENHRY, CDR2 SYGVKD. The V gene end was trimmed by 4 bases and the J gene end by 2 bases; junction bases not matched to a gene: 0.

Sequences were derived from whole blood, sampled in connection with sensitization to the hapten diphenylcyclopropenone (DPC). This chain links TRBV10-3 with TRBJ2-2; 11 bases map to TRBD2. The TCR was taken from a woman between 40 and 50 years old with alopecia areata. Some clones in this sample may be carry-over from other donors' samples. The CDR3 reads CAISGLAGNTGELFF. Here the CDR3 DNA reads TGTGCCATCAGTGGACTAGCGGGAAACACCGGGGAGCTGTTTTTT.